This T cell receptor (beta chain) was observed in a study of human T cells and chemical hapten exposure (dated by TCRdb to the early 2020s). General notes on the study: For sensitization, 2% DPC in acetone was applied to a 2 cm by 2 cm area of upper inner arm skin. Throughout the roughly 23-week study period, patients were also given weekly therapeutic DPC doses on the scalp. Blood for TCR sequencing was provided by twenty-nine alopecia patients at one to four time points (pre-sensitization, 2, 6 and 24 weeks). This study followed changes in the peripheral blood TCR repertoire in vivo during primary and secondary sensitization of alopecia patients to the hapten diphenylcyclopropenone (DPC). Blood was sampled from patients pre-sensitization (week 0) and at 2, 6 and about 24 weeks after DPC sensitization. Libraries were pooled for sequencing, and variation in per-sample TCR yields was attributed mainly to small differences in library volumes within the pool. For every blood RNA sample, sequencing covered both the TCR alpha and TCR beta chains. The mostly female patient cohort included alopecia areata with under or over 50% scalp involvement, alopecia totalis and alopecia universalis. Patch testing was done on the upper back using Finn chambers containing 0.01% DPC, and results were scored after 6 days according to International Contact Dermatitis Research Group standards. General findings and caveats noted by the study authors: Because all patients had alopecia, a presumed autoimmune disease, the immune response of the patients might differ from that of healthy individuals. DPC sensitization did not change the number of TCRs with a frequency above 1 in 1000, and there was no evidence of changes in global repertoire structure. Significantly more large CDR3 similarity clusters were formed by expanded TCRs than by pre-sensitization or healthy control sets, consistent with antigen-driven responses. Patch test score correlated positively with the number of PT1 expanded TCRs, reaching significance at thresholds 8, 16 and 32 but not at 4. After repeated subsampling, the strength of the expansion versus patch-test correlation and the threshold at which it became significant changed.

Libraries were prepared through RACE. Sequencing used a NextSeq 500. During library preparation, unique molecular identifiers were attached to individual cDNA molecules so that TCRs could be counted quantitatively and reproducibly. The authors' pipeline ran thus. Samples had a median of roughly 99,000 TCRs, with a range from roughly 23,224 to 700,000. V, J and CDR3 annotation of the TCR reads was carried out using the Decombinator software suite. For the PS versus PT1 abundance plots, all samples were subsampled to the same number of TCRs (28,000). Expanded TCRs were defined as absent before sensitization and observed at least eight times at the 2-week time point. Using fastp trimming at Q25 and MiXCR clonotype assembly, TCRdb reanalyzed the public sequencing data and kept in-frame beta chains. CDR3 protein duplicates are merged, each entry listing the most common genes and DNA. TCRdb's processing, not the authors' own work, is the source of the V and J calls. The sample records about 34,000 distinct CDR3 sequences, 10% of which are singletons. 27% of the sample is taken by the ten largest.

The sample's time point label is to be understood as: pre-sensitization, week 0. The sample's treatment or condition, from its label and the paper: therapeutic diphenylcyclopropenone sensitization with weekly scalp DPC. Total RNA was isolated from unfractionated whole blood collected in Tempus Blood RNA tubes. At each patch-test visit, blood was drawn before the patch test was applied. To be eligible, patients had to be aged 18 to 70, diagnosed with alopecia and judged suitable for DPC therapy, while pregnant patients were excluded. A note on this clonotype: Its antigen remains unidentified. Per-base qualities were not stored, and no clone one base away is much larger.

The CDR3 measures 15 amino acids from cysteine to phenylalanine. Only the CDR3 part of the read is kept: 45 bases, read in frame from the first base. Trimming removed 1 base from V and 7 bases from J; the gene matches leave 7 bases unexplained. Via the germline V gene, CDR1 is SGHRS and CDR2 YFSETQ. The chain couples TRBV5-1 to TRBJ2-2; 7 central bases correspond to TRBD1. The receptor was derived from a man in his forties or fifties with alopecia areata. Some clones in this sample may be carry-over from other donors' samples. Sequencing used whole blood, obtained in connection with sensitization to the hapten diphenylcyclopropenone (DPC). The sequence in DNA is TGCGCCAGCAGCTTGCCCAGGGGGAATGACGGGGAGCTGTTTTTT. It translates to CASSLPRGNDGELFF.